This TCR beta chain was obtained from a study of T cells in Graves' hyperthyroidism and ophthalmopathy. The CDR3 extends over 15 amino acids. Between the trimmed V and J ends, which lost 1 base and 6 bases, there was a span of 12 bases. Germline-derived CDR1 and CDR2 are SNHLY and FYNNEI. Broader study findings: A 13 V-J signature model discriminated ophthalmopathy versus stable hyperthyroidism. Most clonotypes expanded in thyroid above 0.001 were likewise present in blood. Onset of ophthalmopathy came a median 6.5 months after the model predicted it.

This clonotype was recorded many times. Its antigen is unknown. Template material for amplifying TCR beta CDR3 regions consisted of RNA transcripts. HTBI primers drove first-round RT-PCR of the TCR CDR3. MiXCR, applied by TCRdb to the multiplex PCR reads, yields one record per CDR3 protein. In the table there are about 480,000 distinct CDR3 sequences, under 25% of which are singletons. J is TRBJ2-2 and V is TRBV2; D is possibly TRBD1 or TRBD2 (6 bases each). The receptor was isolated from a woman in her sixties or seventies with Graves' ophthalmopathy. The sample taken for sequencing was blood. The CDR3 DNA reads TGTGCCAGCAGTGAAGTAGGGGGGTATGCCGGGGAGCTGTTTTTT. It codes for CASSEVGGYAGELFF. Looking up the rest from reference TRBV2 and TRBJ2-2 gives the full variable domain: EPEVTQTPSHQVTQMGQEVILRCVPISNHLYFYWYRQILGQKVEFLVSFYNNEISEKSEIFDDQFSVERPDGSNFTLKIRSTKLEDSAMYFCASSEVGGYAGELFFGEGSRLTVL.